The 3 T cell receptor beta chains in this list originate from one sample, sequenced in a study of molecular identifiers for immune sequencing clone quantification. TCRdb passed the PCR reads through MiXCR, listing each CDR3 protein once. The sample holds a few hundred thousand distinct CDR3 sequences; under 30% are singletons and the top ten take around 0.8%. The specimen was naive CD8+ T cells from blood, with Jurkat cell RNA spiked in. The subset denotes: FACS-sorted CD8+CD4-CCR7+CD45RA+ naive T cells. The receptors derive from a human donor in good health. Some libraries in this study had Jurkat cell RNA spiked in.

This clonotype was detected many times. The chain has TRBV4-3 and TRBJ1-4; 8 bases agree with TRBD1. Germline V lookup: CDR1 LGHNA, CDR2 YSLEER. V shed 4 bases and J 0 bases; nucleotides not matched to a gene: 7. CDR3 size: 17 residues. CDR3 in DNA: TGCGCCAGCAGCCGACAGGGGTCACCTGCAACTAATGAAAAACTGTTTTTT. This gives the protein CASSRQGSPATNEKLFF.

This clonotype was observed at least ten times. The chain employs TRBV4-1 and TRBJ1-2; no definite D call. The CDR3 runs to 15 residues. Germline CDR1 reads MGHRA; CDR2 reads YSYEKL. V lost 3 bases and J 7 bases, leaving 18 bases between the germline ends. The CDR3: CASSHADVDGRGYTF. The DNA of the CDR3 is TGCGCCAGCAGCCATGCCGATGTCGACGGGCGTGGCTACACCTTC.

Remarks on this clonotype: One end of the junction does not line up with germline, which may come from a read error. The rearrangement uses TRBV12-3 or TRBV12-4 and TRBJ1-5; the match to TRBD1 covers 7 bases. The length of the CDR3 is 18 residues. The CDR3 loop is CAGRLGGPLSYSNQPQHF. CDR3 in DNA: TGTGCCGGCAGGCTAGGGGGCCCCCTCTCTTATAGCAATCAGCCCCAGCATTTT.